This TCR beta chain was sequenced for a study of blood T cells in healthy people across ages. Comments on this clonotype: The antigen is undetermined.

Whole-study results and caveats: PBMC samples, being unsorted, prevented any conclusive comparison of naive and antigen-experienced cells.

Alongside a J-beta primer mix, a sample-barcoded 5' primer served in a second PCR lasting about 7 to 11 cycles. MiXCR, run by TCRdb on the 5' RACE reads, gives a single entry per CDR3 protein. The sample has 1.5 million to 2 million distinct CDR3 sequences, around half seen once. V lost 1 base to trimming and J lost 8 bases, with 16 bases between them. CDR1 is SGDLS and CDR2 is YYNGEE in the germline V gene. The CDR3 runs 15 residues. Each sample yielded at least 6 million isolated PBMCs. Source material: blood. V gene TRBV9 combines with J gene TRBJ2-1; D gene ambiguous. This receptor was obtained from a woman between 40 and 55 years old in good health. DNA for the CDR3: TGTGCCAGCAGCGTATCCCCGTCCAGCCAGGATGAGCAGTTCTTC. Translating it yields CASSVSPSSQDEQFF.